This TCR beta chain comes out of a study of blood T cell repertoires in COVID-19. Study-wide background: Donors in the United States, Italy and Spain gave samples during acute or convalescent COVID-19. Sample material is recorded as cDNA or gDNA derived from T cells, B-cell-depleted T cells, or PBMCs.

The CDR3 contains 15 residues. V was clipped by 1 base and J by 2 bases; unmatched bases: 3. Per the germline V gene, CDR1 is SGHVS and CDR2 is FQNEAQ. As originally analysed: Reference gene primer amplification gave nucleated cell count estimates. The assay was immunoSEQ multiplex PCR, and TCRdb's table has in-frame clones only and misses some. V and J calls and clone size are copied from that table; D and trimming were computed from the DNA. The table shows around 110,000 clones, with over 80% occurring only once. The chain has TRBV7-8 and TRBJ2-7, with 9 bases that match TRBD2. Sequencing was carried out using peripheral blood. This receptor was obtained from a woman between 65 and 79 years old with acute or convalescent COVID-19. The CDR3 coding sequence is TGTGCCAGCAGCTTAGTAGCGGGGGTACCCTACGAGCAGTACTTC. Translated, it gives CASSLVAGVPYEQYF.